These 22 T cell receptor beta chains originate from one sample sequenced in a study of response to subunit inactivated influenza vaccine. A single record per CDR3 protein comes from TCRdb applying MiXCR to the RT-PCR reads. The sample lists hundreds of thousands of distinct CDR3 sequences, more than 15% occurring once. The source material was PBMCs from blood, sampled 11 to 12 days after vaccination. These receptors were taken from a man aged 45 to 65 who received an inactivated influenza vaccine.

The chain has TRBV9 and TRBJ1-2; the D is unclear. The V gene lost 0 bases and the J gene lost 6 bases, with 15 bases spanning the gap. There are 15 residues in the CDR3. Germline-derived CDR1 and CDR2 are SGDLS and YYNGEE. CDR3 sequence: CASSVDGVAYNGYTF. The CDR3 coding sequence is TGTGCCAGCAGCGTAGACGGGGTAGCCTACAATGGCTACACCTTC.

This clonotype was detected a few times. This chain links TRBV5-6 with TRBJ2-1; 11 bases fit TRBD2. CDR1 is SGHDT, CDR2 YYEEEE, per germline. The CDR3 contains 14 residues. J gave up 9 bases and V 2 bases, and 4 bases lay outside the gene matches. The CDR3 DNA sequence: TGTGCCAGCAGCTTTAGCGGGAGGGCTAGTGAGCAGTTCTTC. This sequence encodes CASSFSGRASEQFF.

At least ten counts were recorded for this clonotype. Here the CDR3 reads CASSQDGGVNSPLHF. CDR3 coding DNA: TGTGCCAGCAGCCAAGATGGCGGGGTAAATTCACCCCTCCACTTT. The chain employs TRBV3-1 and TRBJ1-6; D gene unclear. The CDR3 runs to 15 residues. V lost 0 bases and J 7 bases, leaving 10 bases between the germline ends. Germline V lookup: CDR1 LGHDT, CDR2 YNNKEL (reference sequence).

The rearrangement links TRBV11-2 to TRBJ2-5, with D perhaps matching TRBD1 (5 bases). Germline V CDR1 and CDR2: SGHAT, FQNNGV. The V and J ends lost 4 bases and 7 bases respectively, with 10 bases between them. The CDR3 runs 12 residues. As DNA, the CDR3 is TGTGCCAGCAGCTGGGGCTCTGGGACCCAGTACTTC. Amino acid sequence: CASSWGSGTQYF.

This clonotype appeared many times. V gene TRBV5-1 combines with J gene TRBJ2-7; a possible D gene is TRBD1 (5 bases). This CDR3 region has 16 residues. Per germline, CDR1 SGHRS and CDR2 YFSETQ. Trimming removed 7 bases from V and 1 base from J, with 21 bases in between. CDR3 in amino acids: CASFEPRVRGSYEQYF. As DNA, the CDR3 is TGCGCCAGCTTTGAGCCCAGGGTACGTGGATCCTACGAGCAGTACTTC.

The gene calls are TRBV20-1 and TRBJ2-5; 10 bases match TRBD1. Trimming at V came to 1 base and at J to 5 bases, leaving 19 bases not matched to a gene. The CDR3 spans 19 residues. Per the germline V gene, CDR1 is DFQATT and CDR2 is SNEGSKA (reference sequence). Here the CDR3 DNA reads TGCAGTGCTAGAGTTAAACCGGGACAGGGGTTCTTTCAGCAGGAGACCCAGTACTTC. This sequence encodes CSARVKPGQGFFQQETQYF.

V gene TRBV4-1 combines with J gene TRBJ2-5; D unresolved. The germline V and J ends were trimmed by 0 bases and 5 bases, with 10 bases remaining between them. The CDR3 has 14 amino acids. Germline V CDR1 and CDR2: MGHRA, YSYEKL. The CDR3 protein is CASSQDLGWETQYF. DNA for the CDR3: TGCGCCAGCAGCCAAGATCTGGGCTGGGAGACCCAGTACTTC.

This clonotype came up a few times. The chain is built from TRBV6-2 or TRBV6-3 and TRBJ1-2, with 7 nucleotides matching TRBD1. V shed 6 bases, J shed 4 bases, and the junction held 11 bases outside the gene matches. There are 15 residues in the CDR3. Germline V gives CDR1 MNHEY, CDR2 SVGEGT. The DNA for the CDR3 is TGTGCCAGCAGACCGACTCCGGGACAGAGCTATGGCTACACCTTC. It specifies CASRPTPGQSYGYTF.

This chain connects TRBV4-3 to TRBJ1-1; D unclear. The length of the CDR3 is 16 residues. Per germline, CDR1 LGHNA and CDR2 YSLEER. V lost 0 bases to trimming and J lost 1 base, with 12 bases between them. The CDR3 DNA follows: TGCGCCAGCAGCCAAGACCCCAATGTGGGGAACACTGAAGCTTTCTTT. Amino acids: CASSQDPNVGNTEAFF.

The gene calls are TRBV5-6 and TRBJ1-6, with 7 positions matching TRBD1. V was clipped by 4 bases and J by 3 bases; unmatched bases: 4. This CDR3 region has 15 residues. The germline gives CDR1 SGHDT, CDR2 YYEEEE. The CDR3 is CASSAGQFYNSPLHF. The CDR3 DNA sequence: TGTGCCAGCAGCGCGGGACAGTTCTATAATTCACCCCTCCACTTT.

The chain combines TRBV12-3 or TRBV12-4 with TRBJ2-7; D is ambiguous. Deletions cut 6 bases from V and 3 bases from J, with 12 bases between. There are 13 residues in the CDR3. The CDR3 here is CASREGSSYEQYF. The CDR3 bases are TGTGCCAGCAGGGAAGGCAGCAGCTACGAGCAGTACTTC.

This clonotype was seen a handful of times. The V call is TRBV25-1, the J call TRBJ2-3; D uncertain. Trimming removed 3 bases at V and 6 bases at J, with 7 bases between. This CDR3 is 12 amino acids long. Germline CDR1 and CDR2: MGHDK and SYGVNS. In DNA form, the CDR3 reads TGTGCCAGCAGTGACGTTTCCGATACGCAGTATTTT. Translating gives CASSDVSDTQYF.

In this sample, this clonotype turned up many times. The chain combines TRBV25-1 with TRBJ2-5, with unresolved D. Germline values: CDR1 MGHDK, CDR2 SYGVNS. The V end lost 6 bases, the J end lost 5 bases, and 16 bases lay between the germline ends. The CDR3 consists of 14 residues. CDR3 sequence (DNA): TGTGCCAGCAGCCTTGGCCCGCCGGCGGAGACCCAGTACTTC. Residues: CASSLGPPAETQYF.

In this sample, this clonotype turned up once. One end of the junction fails to match germline, which may point to a read error. The rearrangement uses TRBV20-1 and TRBJ2-3; D might be TRBD2 (5 bases). The germline gives CDR1 DFQATT, CDR2 SNEGSKA (reference sequence). The CDR3 runs to 14 residues. CDR3 residues: CCANPGSSQITQYF. Written as DNA, the CDR3 is TGCTGTGCTAACCCGGGGAGTTCACAGATAACGCAGTATTTT.

This chain uses TRBV4-1 with TRBJ2-2, with D maybe TRBD1 (6 bases). CDR1 is MGHRA and CDR2 is YSYEKL in the germline V gene. The CDR3 covers 14 residues. Trimming removed 1 base from V and 8 bases from J, with 11 bases in between. In nucleotides, the CDR3 is TGCGCCAGCAGCCAAGTTAAGGGGACAGGGGAGCTGTTTTTT. This gives the protein CASSQVKGTGELFF.

The genes are TRBV6-1 and TRBJ2-4; perhaps D is TRBD1 or TRBD2 (5 bases each). The length of the CDR3 is 14 residues. V was clipped by 7 bases and J by 9 bases, with 19 bases between them. The germline gives CDR1 MNHNS, CDR2 SASEGT. The CDR3 here is CASTSPGRGAIQYF. The CDR3 DNA reads as TGTGCCAGCACCTCCCCGGGAAGGGGAGCCATTCAGTACTTC.

This clonotype was recorded a few times. V and J are TRBV24-1 and TRBJ2-3, with TRBD2 matching over 7 bases. The CDR3 contains 16 residues. Germline CDR1 KGHDR, CDR2 SFDVKD. Germline trimming cut 0 bases from V and 0 bases from J; bases unmatched to any gene: 2. The CDR3 spells CATSDLGGSSTDTQYF. In DNA form, the CDR3 reads TGTGCCACCAGTGATTTGGGCGGGAGTAGCACAGATACGCAGTATTTT.

This clonotype appeared many times. The V gene is TRBV12-3 or TRBV12-4, the J gene TRBJ2-2; 14 bases are shared with TRBD2. V was pared by 5 bases and J by 7 bases, with 3 bases of the junction left unmatched. The CDR3 is 15 amino acids. CDR3 bases: TGTGCCAGCAGTCAGGGACTAGCGGGGGTCGGGGAGCTGTTTTTT. Protein sequence: CASSQGLAGVGELFF.

The genes are TRBV30 and TRBJ1-4, with D perhaps TRBD1 (5 bases). V gave up 4 bases and J gave up 9 bases, with 18 bases separating them. The CDR3 has 14 amino acids. Germline V gene lookup returns CDR1 GTSNPN and CDR2 SVGIG (reference sequence). This CDR3 reads CAWTWDLGEKKLFF. DNA for the CDR3: TGTGCCTGGACATGGGACCTCGGGGAGAAAAAACTGTTTTTT. Full variable domain (outside the CDR3, taken from reference TRBV30 and TRBJ1-4): SQTIHQWPATLVQPVGSPLSLECTVEGTSNPNLYWYRQAAGRGLQLLFYSVGIGQISSEVPQNLSASRPQDRQFILSSKKLLLSDSGFYLCAWTWDLGEKKLFFGSGTQLSVL.

The chain joins TRBV28 to TRBJ2-1; D is perhaps TRBD2 (5 bases). Trimming pared 3 bases from V and 3 bases from J, leaving 12 bases between. Germline loops: CDR1 MDHEN, CDR2 SYDVKM. The CDR3 totals 15 residues. The CDR3 protein is CASSFAGASYNEQFF. DNA of the CDR3: TGTGCCAGCAGTTTTGCGGGTGCTAGCTACAATGAGCAGTTCTTC.

The table lists this clonotype with a few counts. The chain uses TRBV4-1 and TRBJ2-1; 13 positions agree with TRBD2. Losses at the gene ends were 4 bases for V and 5 bases for J; bases not matched to a gene: 5. Per the germline V gene, CDR1 is MGHRA and CDR2 is YSYEKL. This CDR3 region has 16 residues. The CDR3 sequence is CASSLRTSGGNNEQFF. The CDR3 nucleotides are TGCGCCAGCAGCCTTCGGACTAGCGGGGGAAACAATGAGCAGTTCTTC.

The chain carries TRBV6-2 or TRBV6-3 and TRBJ2-3; no reliable D call. Germline loops: CDR1 MNHEY, CDR2 SVGEGT. The CDR3 has 16 residues. Deletions cut 6 bases from V and 0 bases from J, with 16 bases between. The CDR3 sequence: CASSRSGRRSTDTQYF. The DNA for the CDR3 is TGTGCCAGCAGCCGGAGTGGGCGACGGAGCACAGATACGCAGTATTTT.